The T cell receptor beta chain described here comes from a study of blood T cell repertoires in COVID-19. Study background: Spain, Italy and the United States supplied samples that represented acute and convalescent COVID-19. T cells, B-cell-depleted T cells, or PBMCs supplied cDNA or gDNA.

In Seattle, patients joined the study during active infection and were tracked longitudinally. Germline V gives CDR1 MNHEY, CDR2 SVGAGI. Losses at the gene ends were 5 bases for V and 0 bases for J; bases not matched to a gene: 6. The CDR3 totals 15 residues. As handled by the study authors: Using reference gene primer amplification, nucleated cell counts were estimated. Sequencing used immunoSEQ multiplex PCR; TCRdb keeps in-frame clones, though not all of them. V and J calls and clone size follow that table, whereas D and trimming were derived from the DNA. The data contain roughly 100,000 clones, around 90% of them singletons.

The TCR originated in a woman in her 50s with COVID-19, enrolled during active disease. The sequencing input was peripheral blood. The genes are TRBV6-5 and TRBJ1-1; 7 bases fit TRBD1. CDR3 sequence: CASSQTGTMNTEAFF. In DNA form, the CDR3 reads TGTGCCAGCAGTCAGACAGGGACCATGAACACTGAAGCTTTCTTT.